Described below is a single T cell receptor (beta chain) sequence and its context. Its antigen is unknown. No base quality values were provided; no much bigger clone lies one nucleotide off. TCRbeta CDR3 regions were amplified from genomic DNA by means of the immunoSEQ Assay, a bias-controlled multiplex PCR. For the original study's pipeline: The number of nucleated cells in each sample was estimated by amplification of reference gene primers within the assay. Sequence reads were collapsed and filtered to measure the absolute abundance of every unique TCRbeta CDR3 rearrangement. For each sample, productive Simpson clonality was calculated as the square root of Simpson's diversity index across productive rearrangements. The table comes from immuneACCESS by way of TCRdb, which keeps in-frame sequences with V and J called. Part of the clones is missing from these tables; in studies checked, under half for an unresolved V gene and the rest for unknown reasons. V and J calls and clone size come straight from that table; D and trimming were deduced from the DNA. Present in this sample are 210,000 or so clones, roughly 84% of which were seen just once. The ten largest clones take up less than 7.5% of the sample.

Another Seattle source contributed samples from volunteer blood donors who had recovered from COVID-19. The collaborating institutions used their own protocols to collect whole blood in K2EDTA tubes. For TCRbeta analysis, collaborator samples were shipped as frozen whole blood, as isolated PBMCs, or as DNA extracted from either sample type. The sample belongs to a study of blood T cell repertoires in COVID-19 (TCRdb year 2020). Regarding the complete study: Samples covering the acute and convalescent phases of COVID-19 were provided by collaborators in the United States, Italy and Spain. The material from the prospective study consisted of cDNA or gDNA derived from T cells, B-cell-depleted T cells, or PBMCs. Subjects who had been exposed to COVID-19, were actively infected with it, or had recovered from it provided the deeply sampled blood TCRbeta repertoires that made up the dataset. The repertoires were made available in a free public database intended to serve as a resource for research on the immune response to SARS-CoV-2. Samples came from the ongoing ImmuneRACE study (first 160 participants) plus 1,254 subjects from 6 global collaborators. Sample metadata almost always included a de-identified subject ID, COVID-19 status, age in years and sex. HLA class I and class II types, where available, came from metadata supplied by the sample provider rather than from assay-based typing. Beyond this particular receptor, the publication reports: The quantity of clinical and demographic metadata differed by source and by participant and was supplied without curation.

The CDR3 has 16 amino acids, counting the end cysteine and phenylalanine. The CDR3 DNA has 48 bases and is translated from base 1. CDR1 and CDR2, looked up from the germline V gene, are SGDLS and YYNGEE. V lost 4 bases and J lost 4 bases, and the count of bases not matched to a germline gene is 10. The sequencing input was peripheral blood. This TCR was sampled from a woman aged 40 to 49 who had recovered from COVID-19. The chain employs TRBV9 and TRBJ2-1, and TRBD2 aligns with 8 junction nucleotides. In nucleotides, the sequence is TGTGCCAGCAGCCCCCGGGGTAGCGGGGTTTACAATGAGCAGTTCTTC. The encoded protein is CASSPRGSGVYNEQFF.